The 21 T cell receptor beta chains below all came from one sample that was sequenced in a study of cytomegalovirus exposure and HLA in healthy donors. The primer mix had 60 Vbeta and 13 Jbeta primers. Using immunoSEQ multiplex PCR, the repertoire was profiled, and TCRdb retains in-frame clones only, with some absent. The table includes about 88,000 clones, roughly 71% detected once. The source material was PBMCs. These receptors were obtained from a man in his fifties in good health and CMV-seronegative.

The chain carries TRBV6-6 and TRBJ1-1; D is unresolved. This CDR3 contains 12 residues. CDR1 is MNHNY and CDR2 is SVGAGI in the germline V gene (reference sequence). Deletions cut 0 bases from V and 12 bases from J, with 11 bases between. CDR3 loop: CASSYSLGLTFF. In DNA form, the CDR3 reads TGTGCCAGCAGTTACTCACTAGGGTTGACTTTCTTT.

CDR3 loop: CASSQDRGRDRDWETQYF. In DNA, the CDR3 is TGCGCCAGCAGCCAAGATCGCGGGCGAGACAGGGATTGGGAGACCCAGTACTTC. The gene calls are TRBV4-3 and TRBJ2-5; 7 nucleotides agree with TRBD1. The CDR3 totals 18 residues. Germline V CDR1 and CDR2: LGHNA, YSLEER. The junction had 15 bases not matched to a gene; V was cut back by 0 bases and J by 5 bases.

The chain couples TRBV4-2 to TRBJ2-5, with 8 bases lining up with TRBD2. The CDR3 sequence is 15 residues long. The V gene's germline CDR1 is LGHNA and CDR2 YNFKEQ. Unmatched junction bases numbered 4, after V lost 2 bases and J lost 2 bases. The chain's CDR3 is CASSQPGLGQETQYF. The CDR3 region has the DNA TGTGCCAGCAGCCAACCGGGACTAGGACAAGAGACCCAGTACTTC.

This clone was picked up a small number of times. V gene TRBV9 combines with J gene TRBJ2-7, with 8 bases aligning to TRBD2. The V segment lost 0 bases and the J segment 3 bases; nucleotides outside the gene matches: 5. Germline assignment: CDR1 SGDLS and CDR2 YYNGEE. The CDR3 spans 15 residues. CDR3 sequence (DNA): TGTGCCAGCAGCGTAGCGGGGGGGCCGGTCTACGAGCAGTACTTC. This translates into CASSVAGGPVYEQYF. The whole variable domain, filled in from reference TRBV9 and TRBJ2-7, reads DSGVTQTPKHLITATGQRVTLRCSPRSGDLSVYWYQQSLDQGLQFLIQYYNGEERAKGNILERFSAQQFPDLHSELNLSSLELGDSALYFCASSVAGGPVYEQYFGPGTRLTVT.

This clone was detected only a few times. This chain connects TRBV6-5 to TRBJ2-1; TRBD2 agrees at 8 bases. The V segment lost 6 bases and the J segment 7 bases; nucleotides outside the gene matches: 8. Germline V lookup: CDR1 MNHEY, CDR2 SVGAGI. The CDR3 spans 14 residues. DNA of the CDR3: TGTGCCAGCAGCGCCGGGCTAGCGGGTAATGAGCAGTTCTTC. Translating gives CASSAGLAGNEQFF.

The chain carries TRBV11-2 and TRBJ1-4; D is ambiguous. V was clipped by 4 bases and J by 10 bases, with 10 bases between them. The CDR3 has 12 amino acids. CDR1 SGHAT and CDR2 FQNNGV come from the germline V gene. Here the CDR3 DNA reads TGTGCCAGCAGCTCCCATGAGGGAAAACTGTTTTTT. Its protein is CASSSHEGKLFF.

This chain uses TRBV4-2 with TRBJ2-2; 12 nucleotides match TRBD2. V lost 1 base to trimming and J lost 6 bases; unmatched junction nucleotides: 3. The CDR3 runs to 16 residues. CDR1 and CDR2 from the germline V gene are LGHNA and YNFKEQ. This CDR3 reads CASSQALAGGPGELFF. As DNA, the CDR3 is TGTGCCAGCAGCCAAGCCCTAGCGGGGGGGCCCGGGGAGCTGTTTTTT.

CDR3 protein: CASSSWAITDTQYF. CDR3 sequence (DNA): TGTGCCAGCAGCTCATGGGCGATCACAGATACGCAGTATTTT. The J gene is TRBJ2-3, the V gene TRBV7-9; D ambiguous. This CDR3 has 14 residues. CDR1 is SEHNR, CDR2 FQNEAQ, per germline (reference sequence). The ends were cut back, 4 bases at V and 2 bases at J, with 10 bases in the middle.

The chain combines TRBV15 with TRBJ2-1; 7 bases are shared with TRBD2. The J segment lost 2 bases and the V segment lost 0 bases, leaving 10 bases of the junction unmatched. The CDR3 has 18 residues. Germline V lookup: CDR1 LNHNV, CDR2 YYDKDF (reference sequence). As DNA, the CDR3 is TGTGCCACCAGCAGAGATATAGGTTGGGAGGGCCCCTACAATGAGCAGTTCTTC. It specifies CATSRDIGWEGPYNEQFF.

This clone was picked up a small number of times. In DNA, the CDR3 is TGTGCCAGCAGTCGAGGCGGGGGGGTTGCTAACTATGGCTACACCTTC. Protein: CASSRGGGVANYGYTF. This chain links TRBV7-9 with TRBJ1-2; a possible D gene is TRBD1 (5 bases). With 6 bases removed from V and 0 bases from J, the gap between germline ends came to 17 bases. CDR1 is SEHNR and CDR2 is FQNEAQ in the germline V gene (reference sequence). The CDR3 has 16 amino acids.

A single count supports this clone. V gene TRBV5-1 combines with J gene TRBJ2-5, with TRBD2 matching 8 bases. CDR1 is SGHRS, CDR2 YFSETQ, per germline. The CDR3 is made up of 14 amino acids. The trim removed 3 bases at V and 4 bases at J, leaving 5 bases unmatched. DNA of the CDR3: TGCGCCAGCAGCTCCTCTCTAGCGGGAGAGACCCAGTACTTC. Protein: CASSSSLAGETQYF. Filled out from reference TRBV5-1 and TRBJ2-5, the complete variable domain reads KAGVTQTPRYLIKTRGQQVTLSCSPISGHRSVSWYQQTPGQGLQFLFEYFSETQRNKGNFPGRFSGRQFSNSRSEMNVSTLELGDSALYLCASSSSLAGETQYFGPGTRLLVL.

The chain employs TRBV5-1 and TRBJ2-1; TRBD2 aligns across 13 bases. Trimming removed 2 bases from V and 2 bases from J; junction bases left unmatched: 7. This CDR3 spans 18 amino acids. CDR1 SGHRS and CDR2 YFSETQ come from the germline V gene. As DNA, the CDR3 is TGCGCCAGCAGCTTACTAGCGGGAGGGCCTTCCACCTACAATGAGCAGTTCTTC. Its protein product is CASSLLAGGPSTYNEQFF.

This clone has just a few counts. Here the CDR3 DNA reads TGTGCCAGCAGCTTGATCTCTTCTAATGAAAAACTGTTTTTT. It codes for CASSLISSNEKLFF. The rearrangement joins TRBV5-6 to TRBJ1-4; D ambiguous. Between the trimmed V and J ends, which lost 1 base and 3 bases, there was a span of 7 bases. There are 14 residues in the CDR3. Germline V CDR1 and CDR2: SGHDT, YYEEEE.

This chain uses TRBV5-6 with TRBJ2-7, with 9 bases lining up with TRBD1. This CDR3 is built from 15 residues. Germline V gives CDR1 SGHDT, CDR2 YYEEEE. V dropped 3 bases and J dropped 3; count of bases not matched to a gene: 7. The CDR3: CASSSWGQGVYEQYF. The CDR3 DNA sequence: TGTGCCAGCAGCTCCTGGGGACAGGGTGTCTACGAGCAGTACTTC.

This clone has more than one count but fewer than ten. This chain links TRBV7-9 with TRBJ1-4; the match to TRBD1 covers 8 bases. V gave up 5 bases and J gave up 4 bases; unmatched junction bases: 9. CDR3 size: 16 residues. Per germline, CDR1 SEHNR and CDR2 FQNEAQ (reference sequence). CDR3: CASSPGQGTSNEKLFF. In nucleotides, the CDR3 is TGTGCCAGCAGCCCCGGACAGGGAACAAGTAATGAAAAACTGTTTTTT.

The CDR3 bases are TGTGCCAGCAGCATCTACAGGGATCAGCCCCAGCATTTT. This translates into CASSIYRDQPQHF. J is TRBJ1-5 and V is TRBV7-2, with D tentatively TRBD1 (6 bases). From germline, CDR1 is SGHTA and CDR2 FQGNSA. The CDR3 loop spans 13 amino acids. V lost 5 bases and J lost 5, with 10 bases in between.

In DNA form, the CDR3 reads TGTGCCAGCAGCGCTTTCTCAGCGGGAGTGGAGACCCAGTACTTC. The encoded protein is CASSAFSAGVETQYF. The gene calls are TRBV25-1 and TRBJ2-5; 8 bases align to TRBD2. Germline V gene lookup returns CDR1 MGHDK and CDR2 SYGVNS. The CDR3 sequence is 15 residues long. The ends lost 6 bases at V and 5 bases at J; junction bases unmatched: 11.

The chain couples TRBV6-6 to TRBJ1-1; D unclear. The germline gives CDR1 MNHNY, CDR2 SVGAGI (reference sequence). Trimming removed 7 bases from V and 0 bases from J, with 6 bases in between. This CDR3 contains 12 residues. This CDR3 reads CASTRLNTEAFF. CDR3 nucleotides: TGTGCCAGCACCCGTTTGAACACTGAAGCTTTCTTT.

This chain connects TRBV4-3 to TRBJ2-1; 9 bases map to TRBD1. The CDR3 extends over 16 amino acids. CDR1 LGHNA and CDR2 YSLEER come from the germline V gene. V gave up 4 bases and J gave up 3 bases; unmatched junction bases: 7. The CDR3 spells CASSPGTGSGYNEQFF. For the CDR3, the DNA is TGCGCCAGCAGCCCAGGGACAGGGAGTGGCTACAATGAGCAGTTCTTC.

The chain uses TRBV27 and TRBJ1-2; tentatively, D is TRBD1 (6 bases). Germline-derived CDR1 and CDR2 are MNHEY and SMNVEV (reference sequence). The V end lost 7 bases, the J end lost 8 bases, and 14 bases lay between the germline ends. CDR3 length: 12 amino acids. The CDR3 loop reads CASTRTATGYTF. In DNA form, the CDR3 reads TGTGCCAGCACTAGGACAGCGACCGGCTACACCTTC.

CDR3 sequence: CASKTGFDTEAFF. The CDR3 DNA sequence: TGTGCCAGTAAGACAGGGTTTGACACTGAAGCTTTCTTT. V and J are TRBV19 and TRBJ1-1; 7 positions match TRBD1. This CDR3 has 13 residues. The V gene's germline CDR1 is LNHDA and CDR2 SQIVND (reference sequence). The V gene end was trimmed by 7 bases and the J gene end by 3 bases; junction bases not matched to a gene: 5.